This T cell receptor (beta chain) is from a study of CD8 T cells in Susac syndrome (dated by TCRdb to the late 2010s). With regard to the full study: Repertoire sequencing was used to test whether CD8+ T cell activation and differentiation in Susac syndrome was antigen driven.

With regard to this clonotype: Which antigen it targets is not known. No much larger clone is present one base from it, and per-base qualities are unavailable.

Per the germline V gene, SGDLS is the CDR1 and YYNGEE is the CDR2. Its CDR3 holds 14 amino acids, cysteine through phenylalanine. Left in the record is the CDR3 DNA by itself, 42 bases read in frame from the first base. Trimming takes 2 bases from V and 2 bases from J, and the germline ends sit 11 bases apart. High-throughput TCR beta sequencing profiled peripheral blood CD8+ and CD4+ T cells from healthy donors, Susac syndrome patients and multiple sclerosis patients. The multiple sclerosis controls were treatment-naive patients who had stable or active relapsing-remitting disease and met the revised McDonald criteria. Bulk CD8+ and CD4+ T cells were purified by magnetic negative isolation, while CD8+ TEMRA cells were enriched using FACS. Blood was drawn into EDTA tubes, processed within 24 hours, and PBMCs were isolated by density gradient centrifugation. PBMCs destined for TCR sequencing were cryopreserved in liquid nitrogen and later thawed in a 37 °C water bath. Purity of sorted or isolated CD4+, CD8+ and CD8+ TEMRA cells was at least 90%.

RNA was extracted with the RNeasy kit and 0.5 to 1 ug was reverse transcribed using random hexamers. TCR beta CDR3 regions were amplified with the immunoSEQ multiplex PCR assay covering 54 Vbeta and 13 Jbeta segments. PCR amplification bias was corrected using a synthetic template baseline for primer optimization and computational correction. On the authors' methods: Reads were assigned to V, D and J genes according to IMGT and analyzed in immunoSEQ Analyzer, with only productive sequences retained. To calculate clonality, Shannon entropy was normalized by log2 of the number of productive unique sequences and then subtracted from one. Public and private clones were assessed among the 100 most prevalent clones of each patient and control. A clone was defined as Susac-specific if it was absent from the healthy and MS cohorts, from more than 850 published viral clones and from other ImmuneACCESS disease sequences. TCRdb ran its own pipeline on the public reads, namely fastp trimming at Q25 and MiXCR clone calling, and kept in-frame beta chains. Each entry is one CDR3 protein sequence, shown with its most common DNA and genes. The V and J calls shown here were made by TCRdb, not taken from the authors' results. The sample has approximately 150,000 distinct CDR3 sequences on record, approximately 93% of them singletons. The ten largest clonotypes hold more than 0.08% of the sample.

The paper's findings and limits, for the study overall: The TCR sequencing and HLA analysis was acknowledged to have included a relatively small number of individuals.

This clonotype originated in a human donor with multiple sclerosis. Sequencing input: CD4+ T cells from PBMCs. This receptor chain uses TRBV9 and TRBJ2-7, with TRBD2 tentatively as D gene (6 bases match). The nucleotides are TGTGCCAGCAGCGTCGGTAGCGGCCCCTACGAGCAGTACTTC. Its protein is CASSVGSGPYEQYF.